This T cell receptor (beta chain) was documented in a study of blood T cell repertoires in COVID-19. The overall study: Both acute and convalescent COVID-19 samples were obtained from the United States, Italy and Spain. In each case, the material was cDNA or gDNA derived from T cells, B-cell-depleted T cells, or PBMCs.

As handled by the study authors: How many nucleated cells were present was estimated from reference gene primer amplification. Data came from immunoSEQ multiplex PCR; TCRdb stores just in-frame clones and leaves some out. V, J and clone size reflect that table, while D and trimming were determined from the DNA. The data hold 100,000 to 120,000 clones, with over 70% observed a single time. The CDR3 has 13 residues. CDR1 and CDR2 from the germline V gene are SGHRS and YFSETQ. V was trimmed by 4 bases and J by 7 bases, leaving 12 bases between them. V gene TRBV5-1 combines with J gene TRBJ2-4; D might be TRBD1 (6 bases). The specimen was peripheral blood. The clonotype comes from a man aged 50-59 years with acute or convalescent COVID-19. The CDR3 loop is CASSTGQWNIQYF. CDR3 nucleotide sequence: TGCGCCAGCAGCACCGGACAGTGGAACATTCAGTACTTC.